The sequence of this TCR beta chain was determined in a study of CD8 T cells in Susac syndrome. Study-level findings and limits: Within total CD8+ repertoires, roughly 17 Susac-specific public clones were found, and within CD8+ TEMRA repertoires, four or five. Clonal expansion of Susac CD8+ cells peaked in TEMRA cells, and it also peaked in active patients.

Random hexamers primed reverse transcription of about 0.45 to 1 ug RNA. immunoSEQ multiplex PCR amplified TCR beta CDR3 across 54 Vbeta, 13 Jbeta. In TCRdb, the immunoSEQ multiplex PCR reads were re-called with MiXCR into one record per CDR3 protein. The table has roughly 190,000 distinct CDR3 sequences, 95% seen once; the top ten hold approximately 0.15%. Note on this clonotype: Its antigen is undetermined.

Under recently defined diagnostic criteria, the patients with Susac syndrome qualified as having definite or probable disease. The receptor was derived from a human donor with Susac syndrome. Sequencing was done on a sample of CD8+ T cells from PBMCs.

Written as DNA, the CDR3 is TGCAGCCTCGGGGGGACTCGGGGAGGTGAAGCTTTCTTT. It specifies CSLGGTRGGEAFF. This chain links TRBV29-1 with TRBJ1-1, with D tentatively TRBD1 (5 bases). The germline gives CDR1 SQVTM, CDR2 ANQGSEA. The length of the CDR3 is 13 residues. Trimming took 8 bases from V and 7 from J, leaving 20 bases between them.